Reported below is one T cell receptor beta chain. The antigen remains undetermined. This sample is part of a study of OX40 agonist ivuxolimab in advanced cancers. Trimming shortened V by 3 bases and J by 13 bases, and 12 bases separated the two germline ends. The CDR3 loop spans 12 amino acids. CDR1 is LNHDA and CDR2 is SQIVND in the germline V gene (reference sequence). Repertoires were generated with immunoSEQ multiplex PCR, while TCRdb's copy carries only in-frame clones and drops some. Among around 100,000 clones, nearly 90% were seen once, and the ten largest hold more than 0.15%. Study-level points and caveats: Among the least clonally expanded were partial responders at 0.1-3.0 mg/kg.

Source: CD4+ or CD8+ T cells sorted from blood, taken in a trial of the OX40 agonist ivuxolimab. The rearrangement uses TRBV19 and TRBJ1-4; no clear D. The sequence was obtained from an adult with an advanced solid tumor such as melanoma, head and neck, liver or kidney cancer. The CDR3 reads CASSIIGGRLFF. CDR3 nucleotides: TGTGCCAGTAGTATTATCGGTGGCAGACTGTTTTTT.